This T cell receptor (beta chain) was retrieved from a study of blood T cell repertoires in COVID-19. Germline CDR1 reads MNHEY; CDR2 reads SVGAGI. The V gene lost 10 bases and the J gene lost 2 bases, with 14 bases spanning the gap. This CDR3 is 13 amino acids long. Source study methods: Reference gene primer amplification yielded estimated nucleated cell counts. Profiling relied on immunoSEQ multiplex PCR, and the TCRdb table lists in-frame clones only, not all of them. V, J and clone size reflect that table, while D and trimming were determined from the DNA. The repertoire holds around 110,000 clones, with approximately 90% as singletons.

The material sequenced was peripheral blood. The J gene is TRBJ1-2, the V gene TRBV6-5; D is ambiguous. This TCR came from a man aged 40-55 years with acute or convalescent COVID-19. CDR3 sequence (DNA): TGTGCCATCGGGAGGCCCCACAACTATGGCTACACCTTC. Translated, it gives CAIGRPHNYGYTF.